The 16 T cell receptor beta chains in this list originate from one sample, sequenced in a study of cytomegalovirus exposure and HLA in healthy donors. PCR used 60 Vbeta primers and 13 Jbeta primers. Profiled with immunoSEQ multiplex PCR; TCRdb holds only in-frame clones, not every one. The sample includes approximately 170,000 clones, roughly 88% seen only once; the top ten take more than 1%. The sequenced sample was PBMCs. The receptors here all came from a boy younger than 10 in good health and CMV-seronegative.

The rearrangement links TRBV7-9 to TRBJ1-2; tentatively, D is TRBD1 (6 bases). The CDR3 runs 13 residues. V shed 5 bases and J shed 10 bases, with 17 bases lying between them. Per the germline V gene, CDR1 is SEHNR and CDR2 is FQNEAQ (reference sequence). The CDR3 nucleotides are TGTGCCAGCAGCAAGGGACAAGGAGAGTTCTACACCTTC. It codes for CASSKGQGEFYTF.

This chain joins TRBV7-9 and TRBJ2-3; possible D gene TRBD1, 6 bases. Trimming shortened V by 3 bases and J by 2 bases, and 12 bases separated the two germline ends. The CDR3 consists of 15 residues. CDR1 and CDR2 from the germline V gene are SEHNR and FQNEAQ (reference sequence). DNA for the CDR3: TGTGCCAGCAGCTTTACAGGGCCACACACAGATACGCAGTATTTT. Amino acids: CASSFTGPHTDTQYF.

In this sample, this clone turned up a few times. The rearrangement links TRBV19 to TRBJ2-5; TRBD2 aligns across 11 bases. The CDR3 spans 15 residues. Trimming removed 3 bases from V and 2 bases from J; junction bases left unmatched: 2. The germline V gene encodes CDR1 LNHDA and CDR2 SQIVND (reference sequence). The CDR3 bases are TGTGCCAGTAGTATTAGCGGGGGGGCGCAAGAGACCCAGTACTTC. It is translated as CASSISGGAQETQYF.

This chain uses TRBV7-2 with TRBJ1-2; TRBD1 might be the D (5 bases). The CDR3 has 13 residues. Germline values: CDR1 SGHTA, CDR2 FQGNSA. Between the trimmed V and J ends, which lost 1 base and 6 bases, there was a span of 9 bases. The DNA for the CDR3 is TGTGCCAGCAGCTTAGGACAGTTAGATGGCTACACCTTC. Its protein is CASSLGQLDGYTF.

The DNA for the CDR3 is TGTGCCAGCAGTTACCCGGGACAGTACCCCTTCGAGCAGTACGTC. Translation gives CASSYPGQYPFEQYV. J is TRBJ2-7 and V is TRBV6-5; 7 positions match TRBD1. The CDR3 contains 15 residues. V was clipped by 2 bases and J by 6 bases; unmatched bases: 10. The germline V gene encodes CDR1 MNHEY and CDR2 SVGAGI.

CDR3 DNA: TGTGCCAGCAGCTTGGACCAGGGGATCCGTGAGCAGTTCTTC. As protein: CASSLDQGIREQFF. The chain has TRBV5-4 and TRBJ2-1; D may be TRBD1 (6 bases). CDR1 is SGHNT, CDR2 YYREEE, per germline (reference sequence). CDR3 length: 14 residues. V was clipped by 0 bases and J by 9 bases, with 13 bases between them.

A few counts support this clone. The chain has TRBV30 and TRBJ1-1; D is uncertain. This CDR3 region has 14 residues. The V gene's germline CDR1 is GTSNPN and CDR2 SVGIG (reference sequence). V dropped 4 bases and J dropped 6 bases, with 18 bases sitting between them. The chain's CDR3 is CAWITYSRIPEAFF. CDR3 bases: TGTGCCTGGATCACATATTCGCGGATCCCTGAAGCTTTCTTT.

This clone was observed once. V gene TRBV7-2 combines with J gene TRBJ2-5, with TRBD2 matching 9 bases. Trimming at V came to 1 base and at J to 4 bases, leaving 7 bases not matched to a gene. The CDR3 consists of 16 residues. The germline V gene encodes CDR1 SGHTA and CDR2 FQGNSA. The CDR3: CASSLEPSGIRETQYF. The CDR3 DNA follows: TGTGCCAGCAGCTTAGAGCCTAGCGGGATTCGAGAGACCCAGTACTTC. Filled out from reference TRBV7-2 and TRBJ2-5, the complete variable domain reads GAGVSQSPSNKVTEKGKDVELRCDPISGHTALYWYRQSLGQGLEFLIYFQGNSAPDKSGLPSDRFSAERTGGSVSTLTIQRTQQEDSAVYLCASSLEPSGIRETQYFGPGTRLLVL.

The CDR3: CASNMSPRETQYF. The CDR3 DNA sequence: TGTGCCAGCAATATGAGCCCGAGGGAGACCCAGTACTTC. The chain has TRBV25-1 and TRBJ2-5, with unresolved D. Germline V gene data show CDR1 as MGHDK and CDR2 as SYGVNS. The CDR3 sequence is 13 residues long. Trimming removed 7 bases from V and 5 bases from J, with 14 bases in between.

This chain uses TRBV30 with TRBJ1-3, with D unresolved. Germline V gene data show CDR1 as GTSNPN and CDR2 as SVGIG (reference sequence). The CDR3 loop spans 13 amino acids. Trimming cost V 4 bases and J 0 bases, with 7 bases left between them. The CDR3 DNA sequence: TGTGCCTGGAAAGCCATCTCTGGAAACACCATATATTTT. Its protein product is CAWKAISGNTIYF.

A single count supports this clone. The V call is TRBV5-8, the J call TRBJ2-7, with 9 bases aligning to TRBD1. Germline-derived CDR1 and CDR2 are SGHTS and YDEGEE. Trimming removed 2 bases from V and 5 bases from J; junction bases left unmatched: 14. This CDR3 region has 17 residues. For the CDR3, the DNA is TGTGCCAGCAGCTTACACAGGGGGCGACCTGGGGCGAACGAGCAGTACGTC. It encodes CASSLHRGRPGANEQYV.

This rearrangement joins TRBV30 to TRBJ1-1; 7 bases fit TRBD1. Germline loops: CDR1 GTSNPN, CDR2 SVGIG (reference sequence). V trimming: 0 bases; J trimming: 3 bases; junction bases outside the gene matches: 7. The CDR3 consists of 15 residues. Here the CDR3 reads CAWSVYRGSDTEAFF. The CDR3, as DNA: TGTGCCTGGAGTGTATACAGGGGAAGTGACACTGAAGCTTTCTTT.

This chain joins TRBV25-1 and TRBJ1-1, with D maybe TRBD1 (6 bases). V lost 4 bases, J lost 2 bases, and 8 bases lay in between. The CDR3 length is 13 residues. From germline, CDR1 is MGHDK and CDR2 SYGVNS. CDR3 coding DNA: TGTGCCAGCAGTGGACAGGTCAACACTGAAGCTTTCTTT. It codes for CASSGQVNTEAFF.

This clone has just one count. V is TRBV7-6 and J is TRBJ2-1, with 10 bases that match TRBD2. CDR1 SGHVS and CDR2 FNYEAQ come from the germline V gene. The V segment lost 1 base and the J segment 0 bases; nucleotides outside the gene matches: 6. This CDR3 is built from 18 residues. For the CDR3, the DNA is TGTGCCAGCAGCTTAGGGGTTAGCGGGGGGAGCTCCTACAATGAGCAGTTCTTC. Translation: CASSLGVSGGSSYNEQFF.

The V call is TRBV6-5, the J call TRBJ1-5, with a tentative D call TRBD1 (5 bases). The CDR3 consists of 13 residues. V shed 4 bases and J shed 9 bases, with 13 bases lying between them. Germline V gene data show CDR1 as MNHEY and CDR2 as SVGAGI. The CDR3 is CASSSPPGGPQHF. The CDR3 DNA reads TGTGCCAGCAGTTCCCCCCCCGGGGGGCCCCAGCATTTT.

The chain has TRBV7-9 and TRBJ1-4; TRBD1 matches at 10 bases. This CDR3 is built from 14 residues. CDR1 is SEHNR, CDR2 FQNEAQ, per germline (reference sequence). Germline trimming cut 5 bases from V and 8 bases from J; bases unmatched to any gene: 5. Here the CDR3 DNA reads TGTGCCAGCAGCGAGGGACAGGGGAGCGAAAAACTGTTTTTT. Translation gives CASSEGQGSEKLFF.